Listed here are 10 T cell receptor beta chains from one sample, sequenced in a study of T cells in Graves' hyperthyroidism and ophthalmopathy. RNA transcripts provided the source from which TCR beta CDR3 regions were amplified. Researchers ran a first-round RT-PCR on the TCR CDR3 using the HTBI primer set. TCRdb re-analysed the multiplex PCR reads in MiXCR, keeping a single row per CDR3 protein. The data show 350,000 to 400,000 distinct CDR3 sequences, about 15% seen once. The specimen sequenced was blood. These receptors came from a woman aged 25 to 39 with Graves' hyperthyroidism.

This clonotype turned up a few times. This rearrangement joins TRBV13 to TRBJ2-7; 7 nucleotides match TRBD2. Germline assignment: CDR1 PRHDT and CDR2 FYEKMQ (reference sequence). The CDR3 is 13 amino acids. The V gene end was trimmed by 8 bases and the J gene end by 1 base; junction bases not matched to a gene: 5. The CDR3 here is CASGGVKSYEQYF. The CDR3, as DNA: TGTGCCAGCGGGGGGGTCAAGTCCTACGAGCAGTACTTC.

This sequence joins TRBV28 and TRBJ2-7, with TRBD2 identical over 7 bases. CDR3 length: 15 amino acids. Trimming removed 3 bases from V and 1 base from J; junction bases left unmatched: 6. The germline gives CDR1 MDHEN, CDR2 SYDVKM. The CDR3: CASSLGSGPSYEQYF. CDR3 DNA sequence: TGTGCCAGCAGTTTGGGTAGCGGGCCTTCCTACGAGCAGTACTTC.

This clonotype was picked up many times. The CDR3 loop is CASGYGLAAYEQYF. As DNA, the CDR3 is TGTGCCAGCGGCTATGGACTAGCGGCCTACGAGCAGTACTTC. V usage is TRBV27 and J usage is TRBJ2-7; 10 bases are a match to TRBD2. The CDR3 covers 14 residues. Germline V gene data show CDR1 as MNHEY and CDR2 as SMNVEV (reference sequence). V dropped 8 bases and J dropped 2; count of bases not matched to a gene: 6.

This clonotype was picked up many times. J is TRBJ1-4 and V is TRBV2; maybe TRBD1 (5 bases). The CDR3 spans 16 residues. V lost 3 bases, J lost 0 bases, and 11 bases lay in between. Germline V gene lookup returns CDR1 SNHLY and CDR2 FYNNEI. CDR3 nucleotides: TGTGCCAGCAGTGACGACAGCTCTGCAACTAATGAAAAACTGTTTTTT. It is translated as CASSDDSSATNEKLFF.

This clonotype has just a few counts. The chain is built from TRBV14 and TRBJ2-7; tentative D call: TRBD2 (5 bases). The V end was cut by 4 bases, the J end by 3 bases, with 22 bases between. Germline-derived CDR1 and CDR2 are SGHDN and FVKESK. This CDR3 comprises 17 residues. In nucleotides, the CDR3 is TGTGCCAGCAGCCCAGAGGAGGAGTGGGGTCTAAGCTACGAGCAGTACTTC. The encoded protein is CASSPEEEWGLSYEQYF.

The chain couples TRBV5-1 to TRBJ2-3; a weak D match, TRBD1 (6 bases). Trimming took off 2 bases at V and 0 bases at J, with 10 bases between the two ends. The CDR3 sequence is 15 residues long. Looked up from germline, CDR1 is SGHRS and CDR2 is YFSETQ. CDR3 in DNA: TGCGCCAGCAGCTTTTGGACAGAAAGCACAGATACGCAGTATTTT. Protein product: CASSFWTESTDTQYF.

The chain is built from TRBV28 and TRBJ1-5; possibly TRBD1 for D (5 bases). CDR1 is MDHEN, CDR2 SYDVKM, per germline. The V gene lost 0 bases and the J gene lost 0 bases, with 9 bases spanning the gap. The CDR3 has 16 residues. CDR3 amino acids: CASSLWQGNSNQPQHF. In DNA form, the CDR3 reads TGTGCCAGCAGTTTATGGCAGGGCAATAGCAATCAGCCCCAGCATTTT. Full variable domain (outside the CDR3, taken from reference TRBV28 and TRBJ1-5): DVKVTQSSRYLVKRTGEKVFLECVQDMDHENMFWYRQDPGLGLRLIYFSYDVKMKEKGDIPEGYSVSREKKERFSLILESASTNQTSMYLCASSLWQGNSNQPQHFGDGTRLSIL.

On this clonotype itself: Compared with germline, one end of the junction differs, possibly owing to a read error. This chain links TRBV27 with TRBJ1-2; D not resolved. Germline V gives CDR1 MNHEY, CDR2 SMNVEV (reference sequence). The CDR3 length is 15 residues. As DNA, the CDR3 is TGTGCCAGCACCCCCTCTGTGTCGGGTAACCATGGCTACACCTTC. It codes for CASTPSVSGNHGYTF.

This clonotype was observed a few times. The J gene is TRBJ2-2, the V gene TRBV28, with D possibly matching TRBD2 (5 bases). Germline assignment: CDR1 MDHEN and CDR2 SYDVKM. V was trimmed by 8 bases and J by 7 bases, leaving 11 bases between them. This CDR3 region has 12 residues. Here the CDR3 DNA reads TGTGCCAGCCTGGCGGGCATCGGGGAGCTGTTTTTT. It translates to CASLAGIGELFF. Combining the CDR3 with reference TRBV28 and TRBJ2-2 gives the whole variable domain DVKVTQSSRYLVKRTGEKVFLECVQDMDHENMFWYRQDPGLGLRLIYFSYDVKMKEKGDIPEGYSVSREKKERFSLILESASTNQTSMYLCASLAGIGELFFGEGSRLTVL.

The chain carries TRBV4-1 and TRBJ2-7, with 10 bases lining up with TRBD2. In germline, CDR1 is MGHRA, CDR2 YSYEKL. J lost 2 bases, V lost 4 bases, and 8 bases had no gene match. The CDR3 contains 16 residues. The CDR3 region has the DNA TGCGCCAGCAGCCCTGTGGGGACTAGCGATACCTACGAGCAGTACTTC. Protein sequence: CASSPVGTSDTYEQYF.